This TCR beta chain was sequenced in a study of response to subunit inactivated influenza vaccine. TCRdb called the RT-PCR reads again in MiXCR, with one record for every CDR3 protein. The table shows roughly 160,000 distinct CDR3 sequences, with under 13% occurring only once. The CDR3 totals 14 residues. The ends were cut back, 2 bases at V and 8 bases at J, with 15 bases in the middle. The rearrangement links TRBV12-3 or TRBV12-4 to TRBJ1-2; maybe TRBD1 (5 bases). The sequence derives from a man aged 45 to 65 who received an inactivated influenza vaccine. The sequencing used non-naive T cells sorted from PBMCs, collected roughly 45 days after vaccination. The CDR3 loop is CASSLSGRVQGYTF. The DNA of the CDR3 is TGTGCCAGCAGTTTATCTGGCAGGGTTCAAGGCTACACCTTC.